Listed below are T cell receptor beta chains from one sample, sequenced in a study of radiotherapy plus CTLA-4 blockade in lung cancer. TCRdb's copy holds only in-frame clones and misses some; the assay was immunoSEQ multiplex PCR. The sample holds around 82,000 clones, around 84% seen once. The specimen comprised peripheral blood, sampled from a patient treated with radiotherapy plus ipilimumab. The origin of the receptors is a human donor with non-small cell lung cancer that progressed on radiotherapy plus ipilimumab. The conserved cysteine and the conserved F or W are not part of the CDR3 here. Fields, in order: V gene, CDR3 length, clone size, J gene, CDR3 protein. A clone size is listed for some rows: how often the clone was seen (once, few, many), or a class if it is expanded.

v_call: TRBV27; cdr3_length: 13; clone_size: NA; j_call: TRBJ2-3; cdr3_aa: ASSLGPRSTDTQY
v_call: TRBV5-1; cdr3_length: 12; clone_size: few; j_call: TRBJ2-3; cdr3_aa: ASSFGGDTDTQY
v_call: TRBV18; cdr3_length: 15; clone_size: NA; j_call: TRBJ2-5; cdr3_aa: ASSPQFTGVTQETQY
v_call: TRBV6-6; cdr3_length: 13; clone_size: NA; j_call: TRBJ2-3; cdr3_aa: ASSSRGGVTDTQY
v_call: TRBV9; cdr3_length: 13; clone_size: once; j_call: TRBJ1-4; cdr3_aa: ASSRTGSVTEKLF
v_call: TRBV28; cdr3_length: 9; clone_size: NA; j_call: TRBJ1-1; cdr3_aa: ASSLGQQAF
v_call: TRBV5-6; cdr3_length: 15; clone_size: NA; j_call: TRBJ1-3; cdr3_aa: ASSLTGGHLSGNTIY
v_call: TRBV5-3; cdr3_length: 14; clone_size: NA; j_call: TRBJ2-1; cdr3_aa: ARSRPGTGRYNEQF
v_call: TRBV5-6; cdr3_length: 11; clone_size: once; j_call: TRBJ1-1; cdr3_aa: ASSLDPAMGAF
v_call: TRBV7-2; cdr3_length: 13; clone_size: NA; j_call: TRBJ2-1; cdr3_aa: ASRAGTSGYNEQF
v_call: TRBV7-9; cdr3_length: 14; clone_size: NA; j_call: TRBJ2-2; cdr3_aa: ASSSLAGGNTGELF
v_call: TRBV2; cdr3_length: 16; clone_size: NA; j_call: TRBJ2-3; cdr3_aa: ASRSTAPGQSFPDTQY
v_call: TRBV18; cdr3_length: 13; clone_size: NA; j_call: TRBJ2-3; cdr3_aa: ASSPQMRGTDTQY
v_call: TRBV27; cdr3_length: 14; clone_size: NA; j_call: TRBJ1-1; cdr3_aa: ASSIMGEGAGTEAF
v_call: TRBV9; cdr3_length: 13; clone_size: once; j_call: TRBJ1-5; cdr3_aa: ASSVGGLVGQPQH
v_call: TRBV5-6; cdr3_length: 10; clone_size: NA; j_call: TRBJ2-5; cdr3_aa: ASSLAGETQY
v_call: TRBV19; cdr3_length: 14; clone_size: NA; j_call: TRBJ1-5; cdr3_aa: ASSYQGPQNNQPQH